This T cell receptor beta chain comes out of a study of blood T cell repertoires in COVID-19. For the study at large: The origin of the acute and convalescent COVID-19 samples was the United States, Italy and Spain. T cells, B-cell-depleted T cells, or PBMCs provided the cDNA or gDNA that served as material.

The length of the CDR3 is 13 residues. Trimming left V 3 bases short and J 6 bases short, with 11 bases between. Per the study methods: From reference gene primer amplification, estimates of nucleated cell counts were derived. Only in-frame clones appear in the TCRdb table, and some are missing; sequencing was by immunoSEQ multiplex PCR. V, J and clone size derive from that table, while D and trimming were established from the DNA sequence. The table has fewer than 110,000 clones, approximately 88% seen once. This clone was picked up a small number of times. The chain recombines TRBV12-3 or TRBV12-4 with TRBJ1-2; D gene unclear. The sequence derives from a human donor in a cohort sampled during active COVID-19. Sequencing was performed on peripheral blood. For the CDR3, the DNA is TGTGCCAGCAGTTTTGCCAGGTTGGATGGCTACACCTTC. It translates to CASSFARLDGYTF.